What follows describes a single T cell receptor beta chain. These data are taken from a study of cytomegalovirus exposure and HLA in healthy donors. TCRdb keeps only in-frame clones here, not all; method: immunoSEQ multiplex PCR. The sample gives nearly 110,000 clones, about 87% of which show up once; 1.5% to 2% is in the top ten. Germline loops: CDR1 MDHEN, CDR2 SYDVKM. With 1 base removed from V and 9 bases from J, the gap between germline ends came to 13 bases. The CDR3 is 15 amino acids. Sequencing was performed on PBMCs. The chain uses TRBV28 and TRBJ1-6; D is possibly TRBD1 (6 bases). The origin of this receptor is a woman in her late teens or twenties in good health and CMV-seropositive. The CDR3 loop reads CASSLSGAGGSPLHF. As DNA, the CDR3 is TGTGCCAGCAGTTTATCGGGGGCGGGGGGTTCACCCCTCCACTTT.